The T cell receptor beta chain described here comes from a study of identical twins. Study findings and constraints: Instead of following the same donors, the conclusions were based on cross-sectional statistical analysis.

With regard to this clonotype: The target antigen is unknown.

All donors comprised healthy Caucasians. The CDR3 extends over 12 amino acids. V gave up 6 bases and J gave up 5 bases, with 10 bases separating them. Germline CDR1 MNHNS, CDR2 SASEGT. A single record per CDR3 protein comes from TCRdb applying MiXCR to the 5' RACE reads. The sample lists around 690,000 distinct CDR3 sequences; about 20% were seen once. The sample was also reused in another study, on T cells expressing NK-cell markers. From that second work: The authors sequenced eight donors, of whom seven were HCMV-seropositive and one was seronegative.

The sequence was collected from a woman aged 18-29 years in good health. V and J are TRBV6-1 and TRBJ1-1; D might be TRBD1 (5 bases). Sequencing input: PBMCs. The DNA of the CDR3 is TGTGCCAGCAGGGGGACGTGGACTGAAGCTTTCTTT. Its translation is CASRGTWTEAFF.